Below are 27 T cell receptor beta chains sequenced from a single sample in a study of ipilimumab plus nivolumab after autologous stem cell transplantation. TCRdb keeps only in-frame clones here, not all; method: immunoSEQ multiplex PCR. The sample carries some 45,000 clones, more than 70% recorded once. Sequenced material: PBMCs, taken in a trial of ipilimumab plus nivolumab as post-transplant consolidation. These receptors were obtained from a male donor with multiple myeloma.

This chain connects TRBV21-1 to TRBJ2-1. TRBV21-1 is a documented pseudogene. The CDR3 sequence is 17 residues long. CDR3 nucleotide sequence: TGTGCCAGCAGCAAAGAGGCAGGAGAGAGCTCCTACAATGAGCAGTTCTTC. It yields the protein CASSKEAGESSYNEQFF.

This chain joins TRBV6-1 and TRBJ1-5; 7 bases line up with TRBD1. Trimming removed 4 bases from V and 0 bases from J; junction bases left unmatched: 9. This CDR3 spans 17 amino acids. CDR1 MNHNS and CDR2 SASEGT come from the germline V gene. The CDR3 bases are TGTGCCAGCAGTGCCGGGACAGAGTTCTATAGCAATCAGCCCCAGCATTTT. Protein: CASSAGTEFYSNQPQHF.

The chain joins TRBV2 to TRBJ1-5; D gene uncertain. Trimming left V 1 base short and J 7 bases short, with 11 bases between. Germline V gene sequence: CDR1 SNHLY, CDR2 FYNNEI. The CDR3 has 14 amino acids. The DNA of the CDR3 is TGTGCCAGCAGTGAAGAAAGGGAATTCCAGCCCCAGCATTTT. It specifies CASSEEREFQPQHF.

In DNA form, the CDR3 reads TGTGCCAGCTCACCAAAGGAAAGGGAGGCTAATGAAAAACTGTTTTTT. This encodes CASSPKEREANEKLFF. The chain carries TRBV18 and TRBJ1-4; no reliable D call. Germline V gene lookup returns CDR1 KGHSH and CDR2 LQKENI. The germline V and J ends were trimmed by 2 bases and 3 bases, with 13 bases remaining between them. CDR3 size: 16 residues.

This clone was observed once. This chain's CDR3 is CASSPEGKGNTIYF. The CDR3 DNA reads TGTGCCAGCAGTCCCGAGGGGAAAGGAAACACCATATATTTT. The chain joins TRBV27 to TRBJ1-3; TRBD1 is a possible D gene (5 bases). V lost 5 bases and J 4 bases, leaving 12 bases between the germline ends. The CDR3 spans 14 residues. CDR1 MNHEY and CDR2 SMNVEV come from the germline V gene (reference sequence).

The chain carries TRBV15 and TRBJ1-1; possibly TRBD1 for D (5 bases). CDR1 LNHNV and CDR2 YYDKDF come from the germline V gene (reference sequence). CDR3 length: 15 amino acids. With 0 bases removed from V and 4 bases from J, the gap between germline ends came to 12 bases. CDR3: CATSRDRLRGTEAFF. In nucleotides, the CDR3 is TGTGCCACCAGCAGAGACAGGTTGAGGGGCACTGAAGCTTTCTTT.

The rearrangement links TRBV18 to TRBJ1-3; D might be TRBD1 (5 bases). Per germline, CDR1 KGHSH and CDR2 LQKENI. The CDR3 has 15 residues. V dropped 3 bases and J dropped 4 bases, with 13 bases sitting between them. DNA of the CDR3: TGTGCCAGCTCACCGGGGCCCCCTGGAGGAAACACCATATATTTT. Amino acids: CASSPGPPGGNTIYF. The full variable domain, in which reference TRBV18 and TRBJ1-3 provide the parts outside the CDR3, is NAGVMQNPRHLVRRRGQEARLRCSPMKGHSHVYWYRQLPEEGLKFMVYLQKENIIDESGMPKERFSAEFPKEGPSILRIQQVVRGDSAAYFCASSPGPPGGNTIYFGEGSWLTVV.

The chain recombines TRBV10-1 with TRBJ2-7; 13 nucleotides line up with TRBD2. V dropped 0 bases and J dropped 3; count of bases not matched to a gene: 5. This CDR3 is built from 17 residues. CDR1 is WNHNN and CDR2 is SYGVQD in the germline V gene (reference sequence). In nucleotides, the CDR3 is TGCGCCAGCAGTGAGTCCGGTTGGACTAGCGGGAGCTACGAGCAGTACTTC. Its translation is CASSESGWTSGSYEQYF.

This chain joins TRBV14 and TRBJ2-5; D might be TRBD1 (5 bases). Trimming took off 2 bases at V and 4 bases at J, with 11 bases between the two ends. CDR3 length equals 14 residues. Germline loops: CDR1 SGHDN, CDR2 FVKESK. CDR3 sequence reads: CASSQPGSAETQYF. The CDR3, as DNA: TGTGCCAGCAGCCAACCAGGGTCTGCAGAGACCCAGTACTTC.

This clone appeared a single time. The rearrangement links TRBV14 to TRBJ2-7, with D perhaps TRBD1 (5 bases). The CDR3 consists of 13 residues. The germline V gene encodes CDR1 SGHDN and CDR2 FVKESK. V lost 4 bases, J lost 0 bases, and 7 bases lay in between. CDR3 sequence reads: CASSPDISYEQYF. CDR3 DNA: TGTGCCAGCAGCCCGGACATCTCCTACGAGCAGTACTTC.

The rearrangement links TRBV28 to TRBJ1-5; D is possibly TRBD1 (5 bases). The CDR3 runs 14 residues. Trimming cost V 3 bases and J 6 bases, with 12 bases left between them. Germline V lookup: CDR1 MDHEN, CDR2 SYDVKM. Here the CDR3 DNA reads TGTGCCAGCAGTTTGGACAAGGAGGGTCAGCCCCAGCATTTT. Amino acids: CASSLDKEGQPQHF. The full variable domain, rest sourced from reference TRBV28 and TRBJ1-5, is DVKVTQSSRYLVKRTGEKVFLECVQDMDHENMFWYRQDPGLGLRLIYFSYDVKMKEKGDIPEGYSVSREKKERFSLILESASTNQTSMYLCASSLDKEGQPQHFGDGTRLSIL.

CDR3 in amino acids: CASSPGQVSSGNQPQHF. CDR3 sequence (DNA): TGTGCCAGCAGCCCCGGACAGGTGTCCTCTGGGAATCAGCCCCAGCATTTT. The chain employs TRBV7-8 and TRBJ1-5; 7 nucleotides line up with TRBD1. The ends lost 5 bases at V and 4 bases at J; junction bases unmatched: 14. This CDR3 comprises 17 residues. CDR1 is SGHVS, CDR2 FQNEAQ, per germline.

The chain couples TRBV7-3 to TRBJ2-7, with D perhaps matching TRBD1 (6 bases). This CDR3 is built from 15 residues. The V gene lost 0 bases and the J gene lost 7 bases, with 16 bases spanning the gap. Germline values: CDR1 SGHTA, CDR2 FQGTGA. CDR3 in DNA: TGTGCCAGCAGCTTAACGCCCGGGCCGCAGGGGGAGCAGTACTTC. Encoded protein: CASSLTPGPQGEQYF.

The rearrangement uses TRBV4-1 and TRBJ2-2, with TRBD1 as a possible D gene (5 bases). Trimming cost V 6 bases and J 5 bases, with 13 bases left between them. Germline assignment: CDR1 MGHRA and CDR2 YSYEKL. The CDR3 runs to 14 residues. The DNA for the CDR3 is TGCGCCAGCAGTCGAACTGCAGGGACCGGGGAGCTGTTTTTT. Protein sequence: CASSRTAGTGELFF.

V usage is TRBV18 and J usage is TRBJ2-7; 7 nucleotides agree with TRBD1. There are 13 residues in the CDR3. The J segment lost 1 base and the V segment lost 7 bases, leaving 4 bases of the junction unmatched. Germline V gene sequence: CDR1 KGHSH, CDR2 LQKENI. CDR3 coding DNA: TGTGCCAGCTGTCCGGGACAGTCCTACGAGCAGTACTTC. Its translation: CASCPGQSYEQYF.

CDR3 in DNA: TGTGCCAGCAGTTACTCTGGGCTACAGGGAAACTATGGCTACACCTTC. Amino acid sequence: CASSYSGLQGNYGYTF. V is TRBV6-5 and J is TRBJ1-2, with D possibly being TRBD1 (6 bases). The CDR3 spans 16 residues. Trimming stripped 0 bases from V and 2 bases from J, with 13 bases between. Germline assignment: CDR1 MNHEY and CDR2 SVGAGI.

In DNA, the CDR3 is TGTGCCAGCAGGGATTTCGACAGGGGACCCAGCGAGCAGTACTTC. Its translation: CASRDFDRGPSEQYF. The chain couples TRBV2 to TRBJ2-7, with 8 positions matching TRBD1. V dropped 6 bases and J dropped 6; count of bases not matched to a gene: 13. There are 15 residues in the CDR3. The germline gives CDR1 SNHLY, CDR2 FYNNEI.

The genes are TRBV7-9 and TRBJ2-6; D is perhaps TRBD2 (7 bases). CDR1 and CDR2 from the germline V gene are SEHNR and FQNEAQ (reference sequence). Trimming stripped 11 bases from V and 0 bases from J, with 14 bases between. CDR3 length equals 15 residues. CDR3 region: CASRGTISGANVLTF. As DNA, the CDR3 is TGTGCCTCAAGGGGGACTATCTCTGGGGCCAACGTCCTGACTTTC. The full variable domain, completed using reference TRBV7-9 and TRBJ2-6, is DTGVSQNPRHKITKRGQNVTFRCDPISEHNRLYWYRQTLGQGPEFLTYFQNEAQLEKSRLLSDRFSAERPKGSFSTLEIQRTEQGDSAMYLCASRGTISGANVLTFGAGSRLTVL.

V is TRBV28 and J is TRBJ2-2, with D hard to call. V lost 9 bases and J 0 bases, leaving 11 bases between the germline ends. CDR1 is MDHEN and CDR2 is SYDVKM in the germline V gene. The CDR3 covers 14 residues. CDR3 sequence (DNA): TGTGCCAGTCTGGCGTTACCGAACACCGGGGAGCTGTTTTTT. Its translation: CASLALPNTGELFF. The full variable domain, its missing parts supplied by reference TRBV28 and TRBJ2-2, is DVKVTQSSRYLVKRTGEKVFLECVQDMDHENMFWYRQDPGLGLRLIYFSYDVKMKEKGDIPEGYSVSREKKERFSLILESASTNQTSMYLCASLALPNTGELFFGEGSRLTVL.

This rearrangement joins TRBV6-5 to TRBJ2-2; D is undetermined. CDR3 length: 14 residues. The ends were cut back, 0 bases at V and 6 bases at J, with 8 bases in the middle. Germline-derived CDR1 and CDR2 are MNHEY and SVGAGI. CDR3 sequence reads: CASSYSTPAGELFF. The CDR3 region has the DNA TGTGCCAGCAGTTACTCGACGCCAGCCGGGGAGCTGTTTTTT.

The chain has TRBV2 and TRBJ2-1; 11 bases fit TRBD2. The CDR3 extends over 13 amino acids. Losses at the gene ends were 6 bases for V and 7 bases for J; bases not matched to a gene: 2. Germline loops: CDR1 SNHLY, CDR2 FYNNEI. CDR3 amino acids: CASSPSGGNEQFF. In nucleotides, the CDR3 is TGTGCCAGCAGCCCTAGCGGGGGGAATGAGCAGTTCTTC. The complete variable domain, with remaining parts taken from reference TRBV2 and TRBJ2-1, reads EPEVTQTPSHQVTQMGQEVILRCVPISNHLYFYWYRQILGQKVEFLVSFYNNEISEKSEIFDDQFSVERPDGSNFTLKIRSTKLEDSAMYFCASSPSGGNEQFFGPGTRLTVL.

This clone was observed once. Here the CDR3 DNA reads TGCGCCAGCAGCCAAACAGGGGTCCCCACAGATACGCAGTATTTT. The encoded protein is CASSQTGVPTDTQYF. The genes are TRBV4-3 and TRBJ2-3, with 7 bases identical to TRBD1. V was pared by 2 bases and J by 2 bases, with 4 bases of the junction left unmatched. The CDR3 is made up of 15 amino acids. Germline CDR1 reads LGHNA; CDR2 reads YSLEER.

V and J are TRBV29-1 and TRBJ2-7; D is perhaps TRBD1 (6 bases). CDR1 and CDR2 from the germline V gene are SQVTM and ANQGSEA. The V end was cut by 1 base, the J end by 6 bases, with 25 bases between. The CDR3 has 17 amino acids. The CDR3: CSVEVLGGTGLSLEQYF. The CDR3 DNA is TGCAGCGTTGAAGTTCTGGGCGGAACAGGGCTTTCCCTCGAGCAGTACTTC.

The gene calls are TRBV6-1 and TRBJ2-7; D possibly corresponds to TRBD1 (5 bases). CDR3 size: 14 residues. V lost 6 bases, J lost 6 bases, and 18 bases lay in between. Germline CDR1 is MNHNS and CDR2 is SASEGT. The CDR3 spells CASRPQVTAVEQYF. Here the CDR3 DNA reads TGTGCCAGCAGACCTCAAGTGACAGCCGTCGAGCAGTACTTC.

The chain links TRBV4-2 to TRBJ2-7; D could derive from TRBD1 or TRBD2 (5 bases each). Germline V gives CDR1 LGHNA, CDR2 YNFKEQ. Trimming pared 2 bases from V and 3 bases from J, leaving 14 bases between. CDR3 length: 15 amino acids. CDR3 residues: CASSQTGTNLYEQYF. CDR3 coding DNA: TGTGCCAGCAGCCAAACCGGGACCAACCTCTACGAGCAGTACTTC.

The CDR3 nucleotides are TGCGCCAGCGCCTGGGCAGGGACAGATACGCAGTATTTT. Translation gives CASAWAGTDTQYF. The chain carries TRBV5-1 and TRBJ2-3, with D possibly TRBD1 on 5 matching bases. V was clipped by 7 bases and J by 3 bases, with 12 bases between them. This CDR3 is 13 amino acids long. CDR1 and CDR2 (germline): SGHRS, YFSETQ.

The gene calls are TRBV28 and TRBJ1-3, with D unclear. Looked up from germline, CDR1 is MDHEN and CDR2 is SYDVKM. Trimming took 4 bases from V and 0 from J, leaving 13 bases between them. The CDR3 is 16 amino acids. CDR3 bases: TGTGCCAGCAGTTCACTACCGGGCTCCTCTGGAAACACCATATATTTT. It is translated as CASSSLPGSSGNTIYF.